This T cell receptor (beta chain) was sequenced during a study of T cell responses to AZD1222 COVID-19 vaccine. The data were produced by immunoSEQ multiplex PCR, yet TCRdb's version contains in-frame clones alone and is incomplete. Of approximately 120,000 clones in the sample, over 85% were seen once. The sample consisted of peripheral blood, taken on day 0 of AZD1222 vaccination. The clonotype originates from an adult in good health.

DNA of the CDR3: TGTGCCAGCTCACCACAAGACAGTTTAGTGGGTGAGCAGTTCTTC. It translates to CASSPQDSLVGEQFF. J is TRBJ2-1 and V is TRBV18, with D possibly being TRBD1 (5 bases). The CDR3 contains 15 residues. Between the trimmed V and J ends, which lost 1 base and 9 bases, there was a span of 16 bases. Germline-derived CDR1 and CDR2 are KGHSH and LQKENI.